This passage covers 22 T cell receptor beta chains from one sample sequenced in a study of blood T cell repertoires in COVID-19. Only in-frame clones appear in the TCRdb table, and some are missing; sequencing was by immunoSEQ multiplex PCR. The sample contains 300,000 to 400,000 clones, about 90% of which appear only once. Sequenced: peripheral blood. These receptors were obtained from a woman in her sixties or seventies with COVID-19, enrolled during active disease.

The rearrangement joins TRBV5-6 to TRBJ1-2, with a tentative D call TRBD1 (5 bases). The germline V gene encodes CDR1 SGHDT and CDR2 YYEEEE. The length of the CDR3 is 16 residues. The ends were cut back, 1 base at V and 3 bases at J, with 16 bases in the middle. For the CDR3, the DNA is TGTGCCAGCAGCTTGCGTAGAGCAGGGTACGACTATGGCTACACCTTC. This codes for CASSLRRAGYDYGYTF.

This clone was recorded at least ten times. The chain has TRBV19 and TRBJ2-7; 7 bases map to TRBD2. J gave up 3 bases and V 3 bases, and 2 bases lay outside the gene matches. This CDR3 is built from 13 residues. CDR1 LNHDA and CDR2 SQIVND come from the germline V gene (reference sequence). The CDR3 here is CASSMGRGYEQYF. The CDR3 DNA is TGTGCCAGTAGTATGGGGAGGGGCTACGAGCAGTACTTC.

This clone has only a few counts. The chain has TRBV5-1 and TRBJ2-3; 9 bases are shared with TRBD1. The V segment lost 4 bases and the J segment 3 bases; nucleotides outside the gene matches: 6. CDR3 length: 15 residues. The germline gives CDR1 SGHRS, CDR2 YFSETQ. For the CDR3, the DNA is TGCGCCAGCAGCGGGGGGGACAGGGAGACAGATACGCAGTATTTT. Its protein product is CASSGGDRETDTQYF.

This clone was picked up one time. The chain uses TRBV5-1 and TRBJ2-7; 9 positions agree with TRBD1. The V gene's germline CDR1 is SGHRS and CDR2 YFSETQ. The junction had 8 bases not matched to a gene; V was cut back by 3 bases and J by 7 bases. There are 14 residues in the CDR3. CDR3 loop: CASSSRTGVGEQYF. The CDR3 DNA reads TGCGCCAGCAGCTCTAGGACAGGGGTAGGGGAGCAGTACTTC. Drawing the rest from reference TRBV5-1 and TRBJ2-7, the complete variable domain is KAGVTQTPRYLIKTRGQQVTLSCSPISGHRSVSWYQQTPGQGLQFLFEYFSETQRNKGNFPGRFSGRQFSNSRSEMNVSTLELGDSALYLCASSSRTGVGEQYFGPGTRLTVT.

This chain connects TRBV15 to TRBJ1-4; TRBD1 aligns across 8 bases. The CDR3 spans 14 residues. V shed 6 bases, J shed 6 bases, and the junction held 6 bases outside the gene matches. Germline V gene lookup returns CDR1 LNHNV and CDR2 YYDKDF (reference sequence). CDR3 sequence reads: CATRHRGGHEKLFF. The CDR3 DNA reads TGTGCCACCAGGCACAGGGGGGGGCATGAAAAACTGTTTTTT.

The V call is TRBV20-1, the J call TRBJ1-5, with 9 nucleotides matching TRBD1. The CDR3 consists of 23 residues. Germline V gene sequence: CDR1 DFQATT, CDR2 SNEGSKA (reference sequence). J gave up 0 bases and V 3 bases, and 27 bases lay outside the gene matches. The CDR3 coding sequence is TGCAGTGCTAGTGCCCTCGGGGGTGGGCCGGGACAGGGTAGTACTTATAGCAATCAGCCCCAGCATTTT. Translation gives CSASALGGGPGQGSTYSNQPQHF.

This chain connects TRBV5-1 to TRBJ2-1, with D maybe TRBD2 (5 bases). The CDR3 has 16 residues. V was trimmed by 4 bases and J by 6 bases, leaving 20 bases between them. Germline CDR1 SGHRS, CDR2 YFSETQ. The CDR3 DNA sequence: TGCGCCAGCAGCAAATCGGGTATCGATCGGGGCAATGAGCAGTTCTTC. Protein sequence: CASSKSGIDRGNEQFF.

This clone was seen more than once but under ten times. The chain has TRBV5-1 and TRBJ2-7; 8 bases align to TRBD2. The CDR3 has 16 residues. Germline V gene data show CDR1 as SGHRS and CDR2 as YFSETQ. The trim removed 3 bases at V and 0 bases at J, leaving 8 bases unmatched. CDR3 sequence (DNA): TGCGCCAGCAGCTGGGTTAGCGGGGCCATCTCCTACGAGCAGTACTTC. This translates into CASSWVSGAISYEQYF.

This chain links TRBV2 with TRBJ2-1, with D tentatively TRBD2 (7 bases). The V end lost 6 bases, the J end lost 9 bases, and 24 bases lay between the germline ends. The CDR3 consists of 16 residues. Germline CDR1 SNHLY, CDR2 FYNNEI. This CDR3 reads CASRQQGGVYSSEQFF. CDR3 sequence (DNA): TGTGCCAGCAGACAACAGGGAGGGGTTTACTCAAGTGAGCAGTTCTTC.

This chain joins TRBV3-1 (or the pseudogene TRBV3-2) and TRBJ2-6, with 9 nucleotides matching TRBD1. The CDR3 runs 17 residues. The germline V gene has CDR1 LGHDT and CDR2 YNNKEL (reference sequence). Trimming removed 2 bases from V and 2 bases from J; junction bases left unmatched: 4. This CDR3 is CASSQRQGVTGANVLTF. CDR3 in DNA: TGTGCCAGCAGCCAAAGACAGGGGGTAACTGGGGCCAACGTCCTGACTTTC.

The V call is TRBV7-9, the J call TRBJ2-2, with 8 positions matching TRBD1. The CDR3 runs to 15 residues. Germline CDR1 SEHNR, CDR2 FQNEAQ (reference sequence). Trimming took 8 bases from V and 3 from J; bases not matched to a gene: 8. CDR3 sequence: CASATGTGDTGELFF. CDR3 sequence (DNA): TGTGCCAGCGCGACCGGGACAGGTGACACCGGGGAGCTGTTTTTT.

The chain uses TRBV7-7 and TRBJ2-7; 10 nucleotides agree with TRBD1. Losses at the gene ends were 4 bases for V and 3 bases for J; bases not matched to a gene: 3. The CDR3 contains 14 residues. Germline CDR1 and CDR2: SSHAT and FNYEAQ (reference sequence). DNA of the CDR3: TGTGCCAGCAGCTCCGGGACAGGGGACTACGAGCAGTACTTC. Encoded protein: CASSSGTGDYEQYF.

This clone has a handful of counts. The chain employs TRBV9 and TRBJ2-3, with TRBD2 identical over 7 bases. Germline V gives CDR1 SGDLS, CDR2 YYNGEE. The CDR3 contains 13 residues. V was pared by 3 bases and J by 6 bases, with 4 bases of the junction left unmatched. CDR3 sequence: CASSATSLDTQYF. CDR3 nucleotides: TGTGCCAGCAGCGCGACTAGCCTGGATACGCAGTATTTT.

The gene calls are TRBV2 and TRBJ1-5; no clear D gene. Germline V gives CDR1 SNHLY, CDR2 FYNNEI. Trimming removed 0 bases at V and 3 bases at J, with 9 bases between. The CDR3 spans 15 residues. CDR3 residues: CASSEAGRNNQPQHF. The CDR3 DNA reads as TGTGCCAGCAGTGAAGCGGGCAGGAACAATCAGCCCCAGCATTTT.

The rearrangement joins TRBV3-1 (or the pseudogene TRBV3-2) to TRBJ2-7; TRBD1 aligns across 9 bases. The CDR3 totals 15 residues. From germline, CDR1 is LGHDT and CDR2 YNNKEL (reference sequence). V trimming: 4 bases; J trimming: 0 bases; junction bases outside the gene matches: 4. DNA for the CDR3: TGTGCCAGCAGCCTGGGACAGGGATTCTCCTACGAGCAGTACTTC. This gives the protein CASSLGQGFSYEQYF.

The genes are TRBV19 and TRBJ1-2, with 8 bases matching TRBD1. J lost 5 bases, V lost 5 bases, and 7 bases had no gene match. Per the germline V gene, CDR1 is LNHDA and CDR2 is SQIVND (reference sequence). The CDR3 loop spans 14 amino acids. The CDR3 here is CASSDGQGSYGYTF. In DNA, the CDR3 is TGTGCCAGTAGTGACGGACAGGGATCGTATGGCTACACCTTC.

The chain is built from TRBV5-8 and TRBJ1-1; possibly TRBD1 for D (5 bases). From germline, CDR1 is SGHTS and CDR2 YDEGEE. This CDR3 region has 13 residues. V dropped 2 bases and J dropped 7 bases, with 12 bases sitting between them. For the CDR3, the DNA is TGTGCCAGCAGCTTTGCCCGGGGGGGTGAAGCTTTCTTT. It is translated as CASSFARGGEAFF.

The chain couples TRBV28 to TRBJ1-3; 7 bases are a match to TRBD1. Germline assignment: CDR1 MDHEN and CDR2 SYDVKM. Germline trimming cut 2 bases from V and 2 bases from J; bases unmatched to any gene: 6. The CDR3 sequence is 16 residues long. This CDR3 is CASSLDGTGAGNTIYF. CDR3 nucleotides: TGTGCCAGCAGTTTAGATGGAACAGGGGCTGGAAACACCATATATTTT.

This clone was observed a single time. This chain connects TRBV9 to TRBJ2-3; TRBD2 aligns across 10 bases. Trimming at V came to 4 bases and at J to 3 bases, leaving 5 bases not matched to a gene. Germline V gene lookup returns CDR1 SGDLS and CDR2 YYNGEE. This CDR3 comprises 15 residues. The CDR3 is CASSKRGGVTDTQYF. In nucleotides, the CDR3 is TGTGCCAGCAGCAAGCGGGGGGGCGTAACAGATACGCAGTATTTT.

The J gene is TRBJ1-2, the V gene TRBV12-3 or TRBV12-4; D is unclear. The CDR3 is 13 residues long. Trimming took off 6 bases at V and 4 bases at J, with 12 bases between the two ends. CDR3 nucleotide sequence: TGTGCCAGCAGGAAAAGCGCCTTCTATGGCTACACCTTC. Translated: CASRKSAFYGYTF.

The rearrangement links TRBV30 to TRBJ1-4; D uncertain. The germline CDR1 and CDR2 sequences are GTSNPN and SVGIG (reference sequence). Trimming took off 0 bases at V and 3 bases at J, with 5 bases between the two ends. The CDR3 has 13 amino acids. In DNA form, the CDR3 reads TGTGCCTGGAGTGTAGCCCCTAATGAAAAACTGTTTTTT. This encodes CAWSVAPNEKLFF.

The rearrangement uses TRBV7-3 and TRBJ2-7; no clear D gene. Germline lookup yields CDR1 SGHTA and CDR2 FQGTGA. This CDR3 spans 14 amino acids. The V end was cut by 5 bases, the J end by 0 bases, with 11 bases between. The CDR3 region is CASSADAVSYEQYF. The CDR3 bases are TGTGCCAGCAGCGCAGACGCGGTCTCCTACGAGCAGTACTTC.